This section outlines one T cell receptor beta chain sequence together with its context. Germline CDR1 is WNHNN and CDR2 is SYGVQD (reference sequence). V lost 3 bases and J lost 8, with 11 bases in between. The CDR3 has 13 residues. Per the original methods: Estimates of nucleated cell counts were drawn from the amplification of reference gene primers. The repertoire was sequenced with immunoSEQ multiplex PCR; TCRdb's copy has only in-frame clones and lacks some. The V and J calls and clone size come from that table; D and trimming were worked out from the DNA. The sample consists of around 130,000 clones, under 85% of them appearing once. The data derive from a study of blood T cell repertoires in COVID-19. About the study: From the United States, Italy and Spain came samples of acute and convalescent COVID-19. PBMCs, B-cell-depleted T cells, or T cells provided the cDNA or gDNA that made up the material.

This receptor was obtained from a man in his forties with active or convalescent COVID-19. Sequencing input: peripheral blood. The chain carries TRBV10-1 and TRBJ2-1; D remains ambiguous. CDR3 region: CASSEKRGDEQFF. The CDR3 DNA follows: TGCGCCAGCAGTGAAAAACGAGGCGATGAGCAGTTCTTC.